The T cell receptor beta chain described here comes from a study of T cell responses to AZD1222 COVID-19 vaccine. Generated by immunoSEQ multiplex PCR, the TCRdb table keeps only in-frame clones and is missing some. The table shows about 180,000 clones, with 80% to 95% occurring only once. Trimming took off 2 bases at V and 7 bases at J, with 17 bases between the two ends. The CDR3 has 15 residues. Per the germline V gene, CDR1 is MNHEY and CDR2 is SVGAGI. Worth noting for this clone: Antigen: not known.

Study-wide points: Variant regions that are unmutated are reportedly the target of nearly half of spike-specific TCRs.

Source: peripheral blood, taken 28 days after the second dose of the MenACWY control vaccine. The rearrangement links TRBV6-5 to TRBJ2-5; D remains unclear. This TCR was sampled from an adult who received the MenACWY meningococcal vaccine as a control. The CDR3 region is CASSYTTGSGGTQYF. The CDR3 DNA follows: TGTGCCAGCAGTTACACCACCGGGTCCGGCGGGACCCAGTACTTC.